This paragraph covers one T cell receptor (beta chain) sequence. The source of the sample is a study of blood T cell repertoires in COVID-19. Study-level information: Spain, Italy and the United States supplied samples that represented acute and convalescent COVID-19. The cDNA or gDNA used as material had been derived from T cells, B-cell-depleted T cells, or PBMCs.

With V trimmed by 2 bases and J by 8 bases, 5 bases remained unmatched. CDR1 and CDR2 (germline): SGHRS, YFSETQ. This CDR3 has 14 amino acids. Original processing notes: Amplifying reference gene primers gave estimates of nucleated cell counts. Sequencing was performed with immunoSEQ multiplex PCR; in TCRdb, only in-frame clones are kept and a portion is missing. For V, J and clone size, that table is used; D and trimming come from the DNA. Of around 160,000 clones in the sample, around 81% were seen once. Sample: peripheral blood. The TCR originated in a human donor with acute or convalescent COVID-19. The donor label of this sample is uncertain. The chain joins TRBV5-1 to TRBJ2-1; 9 nucleotides agree with TRBD2. Here the CDR3 reads CASSLAGGLYEQFF. The CDR3 bases are TGCGCCAGCAGCTTAGCGGGGGGCCTGTATGAGCAGTTCTTC. The full variable domain, completed using reference TRBV5-1 and TRBJ2-1, is KAGVTQTPRYLIKTRGQQVTLSCSPISGHRSVSWYQQTPGQGLQFLFEYFSETQRNKGNFPGRFSGRQFSNSRSEMNVSTLELGDSALYLCASSLAGGLYEQFFGPGTRLTVL.